Reported below is one TCR beta chain. This clonotype qualifies as medium-sized (0.01 to 0.1%). Its antigen is not yet known. No base quality values were provided; no much bigger clone lies one nucleotide off. The source of the sample is a study of T cells generated in artificial thymic organoids (dated by TCRdb to about 2017). About the study as a whole: The study compared the TCR alpha and beta CDR3 repertoires of CD8 single positive T cells derived from in vitro artificial thymic organoids against those of naive CD8 T cells from thymus and peripheral blood. Displayed repertoire sequencing data were described as representative of three independent experiments.

Reading from cysteine to phenylalanine, the CDR3 counts 14 amino acids. CDR3 DNA is the only sequence kept; it has 42 bases, read in frame from the first base. A distance of 9 bases separates the germline ends of V and J, which lose 2 bases and 4 bases respectively. General study outcomes and caveats: Physiological TCR clonotype diversity, comparable to that of thymic and blood naive CD8 T cells, was observed in organoid-derived CD8 single positive T cells. No skewed Valpha or Vbeta usage appeared in organoid-derived T cells, arguing against dominance of unconventional lineages or clonal expansions.

TCRalpha and TCRbeta libraries were amplified in separate semi-nested PCR reactions using Advantage 2 and reverse primers located in the TRAC or TRBC constant regions. Between roughly 3.5 and 550 ng of total RNA was used as input for first-strand cDNA synthesis. TCR cDNA libraries were generated by 5'-RACE using the SMARTer PCR cDNA Synthesis kit, with a poly-dT primer for first-strand synthesis. Each semi-nested reverse primer in the constant region carried a 5-nucleotide sample-specific barcode, and the resulting products were cleaned up with the Zymo DNA Clean and Concentrator-5 kit. As many as ten barcoded samples were combined into a pool, ligated to Illumina adaptors, and sequenced on an Illumina MiSeq as 2 x 150 bp paired-end reads. As for how the authors treated the data: After demultiplexing, reads were aligned using BLAT against a custom library built from IMGT containing every combination of human TRAV, TRAJ, TRBV, TRBD and TRBJ. The best BLAT hits were picked using pslCDnaFilter (-maxAligns=1, -ignoreIntrons), and custom Perl scripts were used to calculate clonotype frequencies. The public reads were reprocessed in TCRdb via fastp at Q25 and MiXCR, keeping in-frame beta chains. Records with the same CDR3 protein are collapsed into one entry carrying the most frequent genes and DNA. In this record, the V and J calls reflect TCRdb's handling and not the investigators' own analysis. The table for this sample lists over 7,000 distinct CDR3 sequences; more than 20% of them were counted only once. The ten largest clones add up to approximately 3.2% of the sample.

Artificial thymic organoids were generated by aggregating human HSPCs with MS5 murine stromal cells transduced with human DLL1, and the organoids were cultured at an air-liquid interface. Hematopoietic stem and progenitor cells that were CD34+CD3-, FACS-purified and depleted of residual T cells served as the seed cells for the organoids. The culture medium for the organoids was serum-free RB27, which consists of RPMI 1640 supplemented with B27, FLT3L, IL-7 and ascorbic acid. Prior to RNA extraction, CD3+TCRalphabeta+CD8 single positive T cells from organoids and thymus were isolated by FACS sorting. Total RNA was purified from around 40,000 to 200,000 sorted cells per sample with the RNeasy Micro kit, and quality checked on an Agilent RNA 6000 Nano chip.

The TCR comes from a human donor who gave cord blood stem cells for thymic organoid culture, a cardiac surgery patient who gave postnatal thymus, or a blood donor (not recorded which). Sequenced sample: naive CD8+ T cells grown in artificial thymic organoids from cord blood stem and progenitor cells. The meaning of the sample's cell subset or site label: CD3+TCRalphabeta+CD8SP T cells; for blood, CD45RO-CCR7+ naive CD8+ T cells. The chain uses TRBV12-3 or TRBV12-4 and TRBJ2-4, with TRBD1 tentatively as D gene (6 bases match). The nucleotide sequence reads TGTGCCAGCAGTTTATACAGGGAGAAAAACATTCAGTACTTC. Translated, it gives CASSLYREKNIQYF.